A selection of T cell receptor beta chains follows, all from one sample in a study of blood T cells in healthy people across ages. One entry per CDR3 protein, called by TCRdb with MiXCR from the 5' RACE reads. The sample holds hundreds of thousands of distinct CDR3 sequences; around 48% are singletons and the top ten take roughly 13%. Material for sequencing was blood. These receptors came from a man aged 25 to 45 in good health. CDR3s include the opening cysteine and the closing phenylalanine or tryptophan. Fields, in order: CDR3 length, D gene, V gene, clone size, J gene, CDR3 protein, CDR3 DNA. D genes are given only for firm matches. The size of a clone is reported for some rows only, either as once, few or many, or as a class for expanded clones.

>17|TRBD1|TRBV7-8|NA|TRBJ2-3
CASSTNQGAILTDTQYF
TGTGCCAGCAGCACGAACCAGGGGGCGATTCTCACAGATACGCAGTATTTT
>14|TRBD1|TRBV12-3/TRBV12-4|few|TRBJ1-1
CASRVTGTNTEAFF
TGTGCCAGCAGAGTGACAGGGACGAACACTGAAGCTTTCTTT
>15|TRBD2|TRBV5-1|few|TRBJ2-7
CASSLGGVPSYEQYF
TGCGCCAGCAGCCTGGGGGGGGTCCCCTCCTACGAGCAGTACTTC
>16|NA|TRBV28|NA|TRBJ2-6
CASSLLTASGANVLTF
TGTGCCAGCAGCCTCCTGACCGCCTCTGGGGCCAACGTCCTGACTTTC
>14|TRBD2|TRBV4-3|NA|TRBJ2-1
CASSQAGGWNEQFF
TGCGCCAGCAGCCAAGCGGGAGGATGGAATGAGCAGTTCTTC
>15|NA|TRBV3-1|few|TRBJ2-7
CASSQAAGSDYEQYF
TGTGCCAGCAGCCAAGCGGCAGGGAGCGACTACGAGCAGTACTTC
>15|TRBD2|TRBV5-1|many|TRBJ2-3
CASSLSGGAIDTQYF
TGCGCCAGCAGCTTGAGCGGGGGGGCCATAGATACGCAGTATTTT
>16|TRBD2|TRBV7-2|few|TRBJ2-1
CASSLAASGVDNEQFF
TGTGCCAGCAGCTTAGCCGCTAGCGGGGTGGACAATGAGCAGTTCTTC
>15|NA|TRBV4-2|NA|TRBJ2-2
CASSHRELNTGELFF
TGTGCCAGCAGCCACCGGGAACTTAACACCGGGGAGCTGTTTTTT
>17|NA|TRBV15|NA|TRBJ2-5
CATSREVNAGSRETQYF
TGTGCCACCAGCAGAGAGGTTAATGCGGGGTCCCGGGAGACCCAGTACTTC
>14|TRBD2|TRBV7-9|NA|TRBJ2-1
CASSVEGLAGVKFF
TGTGCCAGCAGCGTAGAGGGACTAGCGGGGGTGAAGTTCTTC
>16|TRBD1|TRBV28|NA|TRBJ2-1
CASSFYPGTGDGEQFF
TGTGCCAGCAGTTTCTATCCCGGGACAGGGGATGGGGAGCAGTTCTTC
>12|NA|TRBV4-3|NA|TRBJ1-2
CASSNGQARYTF
TGCGCCAGCAGCAACGGACAAGCACGCTACACCTTC
>15|NA|TRBV6-5|few|TRBJ2-1
CASSYSAGTYNEQFF
TGTGCCAGCAGTTACTCGGCCGGGACATACAATGAGCAGTTCTTC
>13|NA|TRBV27|few|TRBJ2-5
CASRLAMAETQYF
TGTGCCAGCAGGCTAGCGATGGCTGAGACCCAGTACTTC
>13|NA|TRBV4-1|few|TRBJ2-5
CASSSQEKETQYF
TGCGCCAGTAGCTCACAGGAGAAAGAGACCCAGTACTTC
>16|NA|TRBV20-1|NA|TRBJ2-7
CSASGPTGRPNYEQYF
TGCAGTGCTAGTGGGCCAACTGGCAGACCTAACTACGAGCAGTACTTC
>12|NA|TRBV20-1|NA|TRBJ2-7
CSALLGPYEQYF
TGCAGTGCTTTATTAGGGCCCTACGAGCAGTACTTC
>18|NA|TRBV3-1|few|TRBJ1-1
CASSHLTIRLTMNTEAFF
TGTGCCAGCAGCCACCTGACAATCCGGCTGACAATGAACACTGAAGCTTTCTTT
>12|TRBD1|TRBV6-2/TRBV6-3|NA|TRBJ2-7
CASQTGPNEQYF
TGTGCCAGCCAGACAGGGCCCAACGAGCAGTACTTC
>16|TRBD2|TRBV28|NA|TRBJ2-3
CASQTSGGRGTDTQYF
TGTGCCAGCCAGACTAGCGGGGGAAGGGGGACAGATACGCAGTATTTT
>15|NA|TRBV5-1|NA|TRBJ1-5
CASSLGENSNQPQHF
TGCGCCAGCAGCTTGGGAGAGAATAGCAATCAGCCCCAGCATTTT
>13|NA|TRBV5-1|many|TRBJ2-1
CASTAARINEQFF
TGCGCCAGCACCGCGGCCCGGATCAATGAGCAGTTCTTC
>15|NA|TRBV4-3|NA|TRBJ2-7
CASSQGQGFSYEQYF
TGCGCCAGCAGCCAGGGCCAGGGGTTCTCCTACGAGCAGTACTTC
>13|NA|TRBV20-1|few|TRBJ1-1
CSARDLRNTEAFF
TGCAGTGCTAGAGATCTCCGGAACACTGAAGCTTTCTTT
>12|NA|TRBV10-3|few|TRBJ2-5
CAISGYQETQYF
TGTGCCATCAGTGGGTACCAAGAGACCCAGTACTTC
>15|NA|TRBV4-1|NA|TRBJ1-6
CASSQVVGQGSPLHF
NA
>15|TRBD1|TRBV7-9|NA|TRBJ2-3
CASSRDRGGPDTQYF
TGTGCCAGCAGCCGGGACAGGGGAGGCCCAGATACGCAGTATTTT
>15|NA|TRBV12-3/TRBV12-4|NA|TRBJ2-3
CASTLPGTTTDTQYF
TGTGCCAGCACCTTACCAGGGACAACCACAGATACGCAGTATTTT
>11|NA|TRBV2|few|TRBJ2-5
CASTPTETQYF
TGTGCCAGCACCCCGACGGAGACCCAGTACTTC
>14|NA|TRBV4-1|once|TRBJ2-5
CASSQEISAGEQYF
TGCGCCAGCAGCCAAGAAATCTCGGCGGGTGAGCAGTACTTC
>17|TRBD2|TRBV27|NA|TRBJ2-2
CASSPLAGLAILGELFF
TGTGCCAGCAGTCCTCTAGCGGGACTAGCGATCCTCGGGGAGCTGTTTTTT
>15|NA|TRBV6-2/TRBV6-3|NA|TRBJ2-7
CASSYPFGVLYEQYF
TGTGCCAGCAGTTACCCGTTCGGGGTGCTCTACGAGCAGTACTTC
>15|NA|TRBV15|NA|TRBJ2-2
CATSRDGEDTGELFF
TGTGCCACCAGCAGAGATGGGGAGGACACCGGGGAGCTGTTTTTT
>15|TRBD1|TRBV7-9|NA|TRBJ1-1
CASSSEGQGADEAFF
TGTGCCAGCAGCTCAGAGGGACAGGGGGCAGATGAAGCTTTCTTT
>15|NA|TRBV12-3/TRBV12-4|few|TRBJ2-3
CASRQNTGFTDTQYF
TGTGCCAGCAGGCAGAATACCGGGTTCACAGATACGCAGTATTTT
>13|NA|TRBV27|NA|TRBJ2-2
CASSPGTTGELFF
TGTGCCAGCAGTCCGGGAACCACCGGGGAGCTGTTTTTT
>14|NA|TRBV5-1|NA|TRBJ2-1
CASSLVGAYNEQFF
TGCGCCAGCAGCTTGGTTGGGGCATACAATGAGCAGTTCTTC
>15|TRBD1|TRBV7-6|NA|TRBJ2-1
CASSSVGQGFDEQFF
TGTGCCAGCAGTTCCGTGGGACAGGGCTTCGATGAGCAGTTCTTC
>14|NA|TRBV6-1|NA|TRBJ2-3
CASSTRQALDTQYF
TGTGCCAGCAGCACCCGTCAGGCCCTTGATACGCAGTATTTT
>13|NA|TRBV29-1|few|TRBJ2-3
CSVGASSVDTQYF
TGCAGCGTTGGTGCTAGCTCCGTAGATACGCAGTATTTT
>19|NA|TRBV6-2/TRBV6-3|NA|TRBJ1-5
CAKPTPSNQRGPRNQPQHF
TGTGCCAAGCCTACCCCTTCCAATCAGCGGGGTCCACGCAATCAGCCCCAGCATTTT
>12|NA|TRBV29-1|NA|TRBJ2-7
CSVGTASYEQYF
TGCAGCGTAGGGACGGCATCCTACGAGCAGTACTTC
>14|TRBD1|TRBV10-3|few|TRBJ1-2
CAISESQGGYGYTF
TGTGCCATCAGTGAGTCTCAGGGGGGCTATGGCTACACCTTC
>16|TRBD2|TRBV5-1|many|TRBJ2-1
CASSSATGGPYNEQFF
TGCGCCAGCAGCTCCGCAACGGGGGGGCCCTACAATGAGCAGTTCTTC
>16|NA|TRBV4-2|NA|TRBJ1-6
CASSQESGFGDSPLHF
TGTGCCAGCAGCCAAGAGTCGGGTTTCGGGGATTCACCCCTCCACTTT
>16|TRBD2|TRBV5-1|NA|TRBJ2-5
CASSLPSGGNQETQYF
TGCGCCAGCAGCTTACCTAGCGGGGGGAACCAAGAGACCCAGTACTTC
>14|TRBD1|TRBV20-1|few|TRBJ2-3
CSAKTGGATDTQYF
TGCAGTGCCAAGACAGGGGGGGCCACAGATACGCAGTATTTT
>14|NA|TRBV28|many|TRBJ2-7
CATLAQRPSYEQYF
TGTGCCACACTAGCCCAGCGTCCTTCCTACGAGCAGTACTTC